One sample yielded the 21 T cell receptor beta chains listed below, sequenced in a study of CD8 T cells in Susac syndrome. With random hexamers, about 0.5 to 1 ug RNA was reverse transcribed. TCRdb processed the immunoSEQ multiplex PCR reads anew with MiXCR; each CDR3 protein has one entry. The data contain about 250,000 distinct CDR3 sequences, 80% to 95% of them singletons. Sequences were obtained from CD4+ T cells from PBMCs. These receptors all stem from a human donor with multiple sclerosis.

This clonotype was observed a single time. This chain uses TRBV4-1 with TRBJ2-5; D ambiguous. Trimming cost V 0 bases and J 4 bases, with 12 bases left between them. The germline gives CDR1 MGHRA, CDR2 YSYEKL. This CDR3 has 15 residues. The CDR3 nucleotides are TGCGCCAGCAGCCAAGACCCCCCGAGGTTAGAGACCCAGTACTTC. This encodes CASSQDPPRLETQYF.

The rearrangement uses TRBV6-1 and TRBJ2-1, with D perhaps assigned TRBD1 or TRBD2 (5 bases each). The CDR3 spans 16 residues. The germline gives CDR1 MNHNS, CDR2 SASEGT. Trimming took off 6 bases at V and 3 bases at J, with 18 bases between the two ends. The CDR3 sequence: CASRPGGRRLYNEQFF. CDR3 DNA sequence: TGTGCCAGCAGGCCTGGGGGACGTCGGCTCTACAATGAGCAGTTCTTC.

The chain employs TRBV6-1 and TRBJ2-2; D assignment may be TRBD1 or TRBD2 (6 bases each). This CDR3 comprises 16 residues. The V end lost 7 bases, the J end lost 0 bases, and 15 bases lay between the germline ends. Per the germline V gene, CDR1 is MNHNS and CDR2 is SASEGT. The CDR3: CASNKGRTANTGELFF. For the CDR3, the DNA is TGTGCCAGCAACAAAGGGAGGACAGCGAACACCGGGGAGCTGTTTTTT.

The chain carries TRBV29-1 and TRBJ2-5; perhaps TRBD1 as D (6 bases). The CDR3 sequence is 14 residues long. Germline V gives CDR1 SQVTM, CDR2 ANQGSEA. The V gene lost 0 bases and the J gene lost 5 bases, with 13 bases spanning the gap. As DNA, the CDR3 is TGCAGCGTTGAAGATGGTACAGGGTTGGAGACCCAGTACTTC. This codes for CSVEDGTGLETQYF.

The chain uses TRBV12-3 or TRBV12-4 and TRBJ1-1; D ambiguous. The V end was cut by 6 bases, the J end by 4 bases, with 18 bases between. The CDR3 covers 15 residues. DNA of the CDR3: TGTGCCAGCAGCCCCGGGTTTGGTAGGAGCACTGAAGCTTTCTTT. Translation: CASSPGFGRSTEAFF.

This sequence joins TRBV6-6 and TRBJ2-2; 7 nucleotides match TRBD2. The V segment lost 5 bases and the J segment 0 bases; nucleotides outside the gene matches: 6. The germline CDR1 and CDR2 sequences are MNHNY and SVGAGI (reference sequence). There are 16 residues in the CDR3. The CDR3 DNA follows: TGTGCCAGCAGTGTACCCGGGACTACGAACACCGGGGAGCTGTTTTTT. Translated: CASSVPGTTNTGELFF.

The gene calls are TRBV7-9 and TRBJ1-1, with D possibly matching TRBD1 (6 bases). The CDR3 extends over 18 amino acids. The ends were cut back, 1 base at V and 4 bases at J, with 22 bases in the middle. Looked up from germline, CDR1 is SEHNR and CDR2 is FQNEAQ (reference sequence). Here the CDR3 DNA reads TGTGCCAGCAGCTTAGTCCTCCAACACAGGGTTAGAAGCACTGAAGCTTTCTTT. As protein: CASSLVLQHRVRSTEAFF.

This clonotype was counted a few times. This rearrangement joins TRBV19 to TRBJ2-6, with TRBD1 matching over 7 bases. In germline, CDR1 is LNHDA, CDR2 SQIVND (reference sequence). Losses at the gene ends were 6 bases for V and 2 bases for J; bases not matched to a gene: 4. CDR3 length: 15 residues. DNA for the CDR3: TGTGCCAGTAGCCCTGGGACAGCTGGGGCCAACGTCCTGACTTTC. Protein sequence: CASSPGTAGANVLTF.

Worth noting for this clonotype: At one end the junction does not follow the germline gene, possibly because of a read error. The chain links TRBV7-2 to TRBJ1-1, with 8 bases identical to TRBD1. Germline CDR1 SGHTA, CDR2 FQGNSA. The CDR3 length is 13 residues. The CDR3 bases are TGTGCCAGCAGCTTGGACAGGGACCGTGAAACTTTCTTT. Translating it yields CASSLDRDRETFF.

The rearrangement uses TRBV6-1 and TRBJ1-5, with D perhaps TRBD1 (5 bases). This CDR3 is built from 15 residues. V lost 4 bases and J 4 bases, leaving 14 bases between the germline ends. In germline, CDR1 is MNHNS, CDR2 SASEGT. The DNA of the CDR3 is TGTGCCAGCAGTGGGGCGGGGGGGTCAAATCAGCCCCAGCATTTT. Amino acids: CASSGAGGSNQPQHF.

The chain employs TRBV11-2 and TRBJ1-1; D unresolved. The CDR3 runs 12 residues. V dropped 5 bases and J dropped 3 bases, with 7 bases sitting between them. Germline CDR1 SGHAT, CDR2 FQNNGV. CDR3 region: CASSEGYTEAFF. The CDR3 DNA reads TGTGCCAGCAGCGAAGGGTACACTGAAGCTTTCTTT.

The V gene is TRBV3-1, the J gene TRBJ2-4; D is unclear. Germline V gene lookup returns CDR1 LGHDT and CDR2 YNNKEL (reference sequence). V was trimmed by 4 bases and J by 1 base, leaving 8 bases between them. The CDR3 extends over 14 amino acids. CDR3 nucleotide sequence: TGTGCCAGCAGCCCAGTTGGCGCCAAAAACATTCAGTACTTC. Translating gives CASSPVGAKNIQYF.

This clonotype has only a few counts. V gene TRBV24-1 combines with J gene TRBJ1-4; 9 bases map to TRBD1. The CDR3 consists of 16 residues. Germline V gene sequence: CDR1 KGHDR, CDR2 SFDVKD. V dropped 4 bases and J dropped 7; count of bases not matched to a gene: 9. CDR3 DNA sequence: TGTGCCACCAGTGACACTCGGACAGGGGCGTCTGAAAAACTGTTTTTT. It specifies CATSDTRTGASEKLFF.

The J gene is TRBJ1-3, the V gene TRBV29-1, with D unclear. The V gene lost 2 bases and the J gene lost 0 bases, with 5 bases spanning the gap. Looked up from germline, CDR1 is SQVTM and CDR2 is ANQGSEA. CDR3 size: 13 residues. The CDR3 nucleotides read TGCAGCGTTGAAAGTAACTCTGGAAACACCATATATTTT. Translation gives CSVESNSGNTIYF.

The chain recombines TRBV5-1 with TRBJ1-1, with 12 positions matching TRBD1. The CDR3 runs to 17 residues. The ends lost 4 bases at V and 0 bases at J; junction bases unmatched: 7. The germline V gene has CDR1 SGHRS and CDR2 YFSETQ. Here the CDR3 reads CASSRGDRGRMNTEAFF. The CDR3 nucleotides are TGCGCCAGCAGCCGCGGGGACAGGGGGCGGATGAACACTGAAGCTTTCTTT. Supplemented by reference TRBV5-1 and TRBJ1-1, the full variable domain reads KAGVTQTPRYLIKTRGQQVTLSCSPISGHRSVSWYQQTPGQGLQFLFEYFSETQRNKGNFPGRFSGRQFSNSRSEMNVSTLELGDSALYLCASSRGDRGRMNTEAFFGQGTRLTVV.

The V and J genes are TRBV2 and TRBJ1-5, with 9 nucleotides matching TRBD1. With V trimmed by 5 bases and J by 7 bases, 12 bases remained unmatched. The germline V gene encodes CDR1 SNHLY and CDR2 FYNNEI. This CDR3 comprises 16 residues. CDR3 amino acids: CASSKLTGGAEQPQHF. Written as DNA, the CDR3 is TGTGCCAGCAGTAAGCTGACAGGGGGAGCGGAACAGCCCCAGCATTTT.

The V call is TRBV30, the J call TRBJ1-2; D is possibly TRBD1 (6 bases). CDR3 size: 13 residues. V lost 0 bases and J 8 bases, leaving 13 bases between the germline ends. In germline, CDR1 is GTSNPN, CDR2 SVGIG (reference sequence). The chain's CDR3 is CAWSVYGGQGYTF. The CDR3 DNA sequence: TGTGCCTGGAGTGTGTATGGTGGACAGGGCTACACCTTC. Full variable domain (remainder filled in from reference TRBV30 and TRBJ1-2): SQTIHQWPATLVQPVGSPLSLECTVEGTSNPNLYWYRQAAGRGLQLLFYSVGIGQISSEVPQNLSASRPQDRQFILSSKKLLLSDSGFYLCAWSVYGGQGYTFGSGTRLTVV.

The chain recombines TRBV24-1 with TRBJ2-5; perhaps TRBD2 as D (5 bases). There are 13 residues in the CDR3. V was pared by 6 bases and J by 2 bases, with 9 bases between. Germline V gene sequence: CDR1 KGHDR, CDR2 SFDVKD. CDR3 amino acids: CATSFPGQETQYF. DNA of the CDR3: TGTGCCACCAGTTTTCCGGGACAAGAGACCCAGTACTTC.

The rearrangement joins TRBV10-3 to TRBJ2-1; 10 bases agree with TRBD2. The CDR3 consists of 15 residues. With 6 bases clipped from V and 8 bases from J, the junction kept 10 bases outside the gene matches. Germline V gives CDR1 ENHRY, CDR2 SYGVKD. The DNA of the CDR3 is TGTGCCATCAGGAATCGGCTAGCGGGGGAGGATGAGCAGTTCTTC. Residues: CAIRNRLAGEDEQFF.

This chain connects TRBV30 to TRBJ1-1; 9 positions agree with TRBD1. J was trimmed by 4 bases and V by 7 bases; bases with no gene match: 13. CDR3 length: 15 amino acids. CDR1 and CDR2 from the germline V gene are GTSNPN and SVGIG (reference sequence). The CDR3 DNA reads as TGTGCCTTCTATAGCAGGACAGGGGTTTCCACTGAAGCTTTCTTT. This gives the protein CAFYSRTGVSTEAFF.

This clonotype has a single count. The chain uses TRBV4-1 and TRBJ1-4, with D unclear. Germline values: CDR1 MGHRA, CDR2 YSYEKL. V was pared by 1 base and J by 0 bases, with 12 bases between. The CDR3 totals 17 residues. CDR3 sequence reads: CASSQGGHGATNEKLFF. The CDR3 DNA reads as TGCGCCAGCAGCCAAGGGGGTCATGGAGCAACTAATGAAAAACTGTTTTTT.